This T cell receptor (beta chain) was observed in a study of Graves' ophthalmopathy and Graves' hyperthyroidism. Scientists amplified the TCR beta CDR3 regions from RNA transcripts. HTBI primers primed a first-round RT-PCR, and a second-round multiplex PCR followed. TCRdb redid the calling of the multiplex PCR reads with MiXCR, one entry per CDR3 protein. The table has a few hundred thousand distinct CDR3 sequences, roughly 40% seen once. Per the germline V gene, CDR1 is DFQATT and CDR2 is SNEGSKA (reference sequence). The CDR3 spans 11 residues. This clonotype was picked up many times. The V call is TRBV20-1, the J call TRBJ1-1; no clear D. What was sequenced was peripheral blood or thyroid tissue (not recorded which). The TCR sequence derives from an adult man with Graves' hyperthyroidism. In DNA form, the CDR3 reads TGCAGCGTCCTTAAGGACACTGAAGCTTTCTTT. Translation gives CSVLKDTEAFF.